The clone carrying this T cell receptor (beta chain) was seen a handful of times. Its matching antigen is unknown. The data stem from a study of blood T cells in healthy people across ages. Overall study findings and caveats: A roughly linear age-dependent decrease characterized TCR beta diversity per million T cells.

The authors drew 8.5 to 10 milliliters of peripheral blood from each donor. Each sample provided at least 6 micrograms of extracted total RNA. Primed by a sample-barcoded 5' primer and a J-beta primer mix, a second PCR proceeded for 7 to 11 cycles. A tag from a template-switch adaptor with 12 random nucleotides marked each cDNA molecule. One entry per CDR3 protein results from TCRdb running MiXCR on the 5' RACE reads. The table includes about 2 million distinct CDR3 sequences, 49% detected once. Germline V gene sequence: CDR1 SGHTA, CDR2 FQGNSA. The ends lost 3 bases at V and 4 bases at J; junction bases unmatched: 5. The CDR3 spans 14 residues.

V usage is TRBV7-2 and J usage is TRBJ2-5; 7 bases map to TRBD2. This TCR was sampled from a woman in her 40s in good health. Sample: blood. The CDR3 is CASSFFGGGETQYF. CDR3 DNA sequence: TGTGCCAGCAGCTTCTTTGGGGGGGGAGAGACCCAGTACTTC.